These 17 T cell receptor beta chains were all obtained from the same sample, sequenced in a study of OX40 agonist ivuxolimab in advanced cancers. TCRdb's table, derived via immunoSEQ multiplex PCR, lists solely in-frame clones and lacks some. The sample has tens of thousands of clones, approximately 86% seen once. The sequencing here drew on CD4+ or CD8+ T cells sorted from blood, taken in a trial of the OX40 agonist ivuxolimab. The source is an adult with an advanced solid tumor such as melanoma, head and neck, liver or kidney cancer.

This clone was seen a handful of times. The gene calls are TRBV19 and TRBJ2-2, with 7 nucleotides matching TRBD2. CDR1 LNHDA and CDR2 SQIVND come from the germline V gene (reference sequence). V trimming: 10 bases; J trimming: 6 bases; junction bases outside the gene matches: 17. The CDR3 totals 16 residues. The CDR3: CATEGRYRSGAGELFF. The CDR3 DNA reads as TGTGCCACAGAAGGGCGCTATCGCAGCGGGGCCGGGGAGCTGTTTTTT.

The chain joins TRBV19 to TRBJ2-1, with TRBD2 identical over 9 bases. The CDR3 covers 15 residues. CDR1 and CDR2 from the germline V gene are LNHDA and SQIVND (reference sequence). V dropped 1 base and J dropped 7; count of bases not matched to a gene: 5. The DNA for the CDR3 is TGTGCCAGTAGTATAGGTAGCGGGGGTGATAATGAGCAGTTCTTC. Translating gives CASSIGSGGDNEQFF.

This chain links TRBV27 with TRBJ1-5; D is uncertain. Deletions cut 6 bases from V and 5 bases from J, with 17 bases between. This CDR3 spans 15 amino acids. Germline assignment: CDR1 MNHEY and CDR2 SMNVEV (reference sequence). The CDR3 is CASSLGSAPHQPQHF. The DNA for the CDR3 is TGTGCCAGCAGCCTGGGCTCTGCCCCCCATCAGCCCCAGCATTTT.

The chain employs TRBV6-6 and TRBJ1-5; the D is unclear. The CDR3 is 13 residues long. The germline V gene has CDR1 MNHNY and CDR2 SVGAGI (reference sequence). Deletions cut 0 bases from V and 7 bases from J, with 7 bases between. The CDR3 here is CASSYSQAQPQHF. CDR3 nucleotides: TGTGCCAGCAGTTACTCTCAGGCGCAGCCCCAGCATTTT.

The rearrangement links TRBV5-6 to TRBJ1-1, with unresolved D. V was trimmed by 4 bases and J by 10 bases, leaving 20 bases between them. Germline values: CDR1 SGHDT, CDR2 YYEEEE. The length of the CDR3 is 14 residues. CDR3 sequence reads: CASSPTADVIGAFF. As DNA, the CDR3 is TGTGCCAGCAGCCCCACCGCTGACGTAATCGGAGCTTTCTTT.

The CDR3 loop reads CASSFRTGGRDTEAFF. The DNA for the CDR3 is TGTGCCAGCAGCTTCCGGACAGGGGGTCGCGACACTGAAGCTTTCTTT. This chain connects TRBV5-4 to TRBJ1-1; 10 bases fit TRBD1. This CDR3 spans 16 amino acids. V was clipped by 2 bases and J by 3 bases; unmatched bases: 7. Germline loops: CDR1 SGHNT, CDR2 YYREEE (reference sequence).

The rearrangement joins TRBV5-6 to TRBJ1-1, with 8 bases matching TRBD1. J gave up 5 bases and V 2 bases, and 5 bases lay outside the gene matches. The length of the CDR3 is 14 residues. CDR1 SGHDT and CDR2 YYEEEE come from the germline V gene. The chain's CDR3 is CASSFTGGETEAFF. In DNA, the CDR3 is TGTGCCAGCAGCTTCACAGGGGGTGAAACTGAAGCTTTCTTT.

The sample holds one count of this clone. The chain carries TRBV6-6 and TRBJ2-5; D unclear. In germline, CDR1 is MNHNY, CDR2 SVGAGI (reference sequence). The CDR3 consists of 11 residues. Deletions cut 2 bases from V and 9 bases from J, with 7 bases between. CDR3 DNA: TGTGCCAGCAGTTACCCCCAAGCCCAGTACTTC. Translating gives CASSYPQAQYF.

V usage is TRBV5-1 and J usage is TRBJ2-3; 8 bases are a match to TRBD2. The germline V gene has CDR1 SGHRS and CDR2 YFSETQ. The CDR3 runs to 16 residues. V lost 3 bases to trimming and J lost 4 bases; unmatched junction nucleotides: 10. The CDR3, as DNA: TGCGCCAGCAGCTCCGGGGGGGCCGGTCTCTCAGATACGCAGTATTTT. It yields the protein CASSSGGAGLSDTQYF. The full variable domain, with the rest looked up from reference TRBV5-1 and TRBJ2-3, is KAGVTQTPRYLIKTRGQQVTLSCSPISGHRSVSWYQQTPGQGLQFLFEYFSETQRNKGNFPGRFSGRQFSNSRSEMNVSTLELGDSALYLCASSSGGAGLSDTQYFGPGTRLTVL.

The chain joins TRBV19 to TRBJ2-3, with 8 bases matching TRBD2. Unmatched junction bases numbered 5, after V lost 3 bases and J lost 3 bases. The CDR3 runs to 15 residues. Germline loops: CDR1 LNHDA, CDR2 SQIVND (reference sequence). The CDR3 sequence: CASSIRTSGTDTQYF. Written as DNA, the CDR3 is TGTGCCAGTAGTATCAGAACTAGCGGTACAGATACGCAGTATTTT.

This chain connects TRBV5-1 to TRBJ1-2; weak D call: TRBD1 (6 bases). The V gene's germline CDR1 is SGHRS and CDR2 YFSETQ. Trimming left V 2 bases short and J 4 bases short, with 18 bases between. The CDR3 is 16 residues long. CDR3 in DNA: TGCGCCAGCAGCTTAGTGACAGGAACTTCTACCTATGGCTACACCTTC. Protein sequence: CASSLVTGTSTYGYTF.

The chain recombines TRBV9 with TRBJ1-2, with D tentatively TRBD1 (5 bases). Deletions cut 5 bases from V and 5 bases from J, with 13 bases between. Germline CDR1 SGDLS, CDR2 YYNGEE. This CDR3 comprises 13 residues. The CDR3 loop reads CASREEGRYGYTF. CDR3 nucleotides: TGTGCCAGCAGGGAGGAGGGGAGGTATGGCTACACCTTC.

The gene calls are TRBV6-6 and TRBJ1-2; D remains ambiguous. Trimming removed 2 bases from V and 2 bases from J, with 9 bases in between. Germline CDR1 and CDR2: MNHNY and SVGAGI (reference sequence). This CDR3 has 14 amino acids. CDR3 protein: CASSYGGPNYGYTF. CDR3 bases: TGTGCCAGCAGTTACGGCGGACCCAACTATGGCTACACCTTC.

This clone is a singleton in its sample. CDR3 nucleotide sequence: TGTGCCAGCAATGAGGGAAACGGGCCTACGGATACGCAGTATTTT. This sequence encodes CASNEGNGPTDTQYF. The chain is built from TRBV7-9 and TRBJ2-3; perhaps TRBD2 as D (5 bases). Germline CDR1 is SEHNR and CDR2 is FQNEAQ (reference sequence). V dropped 7 bases and J dropped 6 bases, with 20 bases sitting between them. CDR3 length equals 15 residues.

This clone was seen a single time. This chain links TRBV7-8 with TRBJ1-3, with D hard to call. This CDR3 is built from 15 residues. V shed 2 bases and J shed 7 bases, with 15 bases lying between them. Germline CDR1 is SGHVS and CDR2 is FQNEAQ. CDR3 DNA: TGTGCCAGCAGCTTATCGCCAGGCCCCGCGAACACCATATATTTT. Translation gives CASSLSPGPANTIYF.

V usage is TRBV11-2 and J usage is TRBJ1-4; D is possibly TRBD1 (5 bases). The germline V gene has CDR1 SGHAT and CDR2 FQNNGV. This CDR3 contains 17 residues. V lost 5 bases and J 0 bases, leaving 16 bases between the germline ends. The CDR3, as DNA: TGTGCCAGCAGCCCCTCGGGGGGAGTCGCAACTAATGAAAAACTGTTTTTT. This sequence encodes CASSPSGGVATNEKLFF. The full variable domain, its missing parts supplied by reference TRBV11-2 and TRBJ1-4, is EAGVAQSPRYKIIEKRQSVAFWCNPISGHATLYWYQQILGQGPKLLIQFQNNGVVDDSQLPKDRFSAERLKGVDSTLKIQPAKLEDSAVYLCASSPSGGVATNEKLFFGSGTQLSVL.

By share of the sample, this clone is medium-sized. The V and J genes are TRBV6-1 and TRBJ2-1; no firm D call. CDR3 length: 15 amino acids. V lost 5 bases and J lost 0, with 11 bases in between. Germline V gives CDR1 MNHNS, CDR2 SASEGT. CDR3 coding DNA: TGTGCCAGCAGTATCACGGAGAGCTCCTACAATGAGCAGTTCTTC. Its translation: CASSITESSYNEQFF.